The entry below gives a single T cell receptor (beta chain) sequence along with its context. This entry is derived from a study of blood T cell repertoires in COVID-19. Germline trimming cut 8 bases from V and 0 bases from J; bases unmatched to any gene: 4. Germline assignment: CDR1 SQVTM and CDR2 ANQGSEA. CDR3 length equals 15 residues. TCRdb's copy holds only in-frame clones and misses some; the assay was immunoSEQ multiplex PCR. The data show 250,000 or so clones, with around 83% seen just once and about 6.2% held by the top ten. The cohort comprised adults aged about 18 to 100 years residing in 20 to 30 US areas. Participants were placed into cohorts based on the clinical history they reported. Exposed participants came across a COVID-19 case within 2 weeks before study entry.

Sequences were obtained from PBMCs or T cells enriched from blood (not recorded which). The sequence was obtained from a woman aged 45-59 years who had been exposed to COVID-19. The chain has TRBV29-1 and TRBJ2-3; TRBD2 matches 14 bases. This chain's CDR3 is CSSRLAGGSTDTQYF. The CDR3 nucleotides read TGCAGCTCCAGACTAGCGGGGGGGAGCACAGATACGCAGTATTTT.